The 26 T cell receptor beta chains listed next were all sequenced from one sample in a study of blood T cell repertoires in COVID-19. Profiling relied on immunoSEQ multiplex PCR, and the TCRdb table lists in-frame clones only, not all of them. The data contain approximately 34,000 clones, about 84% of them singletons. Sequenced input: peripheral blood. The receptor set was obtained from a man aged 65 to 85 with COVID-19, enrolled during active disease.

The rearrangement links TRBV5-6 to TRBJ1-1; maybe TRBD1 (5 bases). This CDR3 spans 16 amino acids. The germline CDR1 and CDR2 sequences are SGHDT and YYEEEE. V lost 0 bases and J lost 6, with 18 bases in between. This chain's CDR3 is CASSLDQGTGAPEAFF. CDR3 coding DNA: TGTGCCAGCAGCTTGGACCAGGGTACGGGAGCTCCTGAAGCTTTCTTT.

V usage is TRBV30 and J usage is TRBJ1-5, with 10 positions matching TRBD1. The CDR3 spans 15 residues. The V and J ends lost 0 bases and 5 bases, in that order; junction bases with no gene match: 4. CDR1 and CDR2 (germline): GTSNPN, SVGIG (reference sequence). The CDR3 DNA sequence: TGTGCCTGGAGTGTTGACAGGGGGCATGATCAGCCCCAGCATTTT. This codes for CAWSVDRGHDQPQHF.

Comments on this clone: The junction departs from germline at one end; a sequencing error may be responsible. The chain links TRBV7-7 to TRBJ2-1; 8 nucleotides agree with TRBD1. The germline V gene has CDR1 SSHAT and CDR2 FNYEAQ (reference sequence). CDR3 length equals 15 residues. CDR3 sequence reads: CASSLDRAQYNEQFF. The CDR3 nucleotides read TGTGCTAGCAGCCTGGACAGGGCCCAATACAATGAGCAGTTCTTC.

Here the CDR3 reads CAWSVKVGGARDADEQYF. The CDR3 region has the DNA TGTGCCTGGAGTGTAAAGGTAGGGGGGGCCCGGGACGCCGACGAGCAGTACTTC. V gene TRBV30 combines with J gene TRBJ2-7; D might be TRBD2 (7 bases). The germline V gene has CDR1 GTSNPN and CDR2 SVGIG (reference sequence). The CDR3 sequence is 18 residues long. Trimming left V 0 bases short and J 5 bases short, with 26 bases between.

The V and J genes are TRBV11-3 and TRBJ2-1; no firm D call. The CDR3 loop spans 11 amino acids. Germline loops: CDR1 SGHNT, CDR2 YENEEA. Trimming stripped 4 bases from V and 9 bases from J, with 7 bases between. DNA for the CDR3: TGTGCCAGCAGCTCCTTCGGTGAGCAGTTCTTC. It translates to CASSSFGEQFF.

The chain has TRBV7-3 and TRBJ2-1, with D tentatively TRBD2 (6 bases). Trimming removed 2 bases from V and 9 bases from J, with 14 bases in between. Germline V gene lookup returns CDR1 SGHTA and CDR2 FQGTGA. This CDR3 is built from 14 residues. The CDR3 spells CASSLSRAGSEQFF. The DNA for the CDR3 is TGTGCCAGCAGCTTATCCAGGGCGGGAAGTGAGCAGTTCTTC.

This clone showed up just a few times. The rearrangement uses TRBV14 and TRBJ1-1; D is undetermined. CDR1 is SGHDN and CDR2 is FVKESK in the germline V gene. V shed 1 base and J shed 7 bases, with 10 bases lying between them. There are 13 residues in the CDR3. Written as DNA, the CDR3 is TGTGCCAGCAGCCAAGTTTGGAGCAGTGAAGCTTTCTTT. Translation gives CASSQVWSSEAFF.

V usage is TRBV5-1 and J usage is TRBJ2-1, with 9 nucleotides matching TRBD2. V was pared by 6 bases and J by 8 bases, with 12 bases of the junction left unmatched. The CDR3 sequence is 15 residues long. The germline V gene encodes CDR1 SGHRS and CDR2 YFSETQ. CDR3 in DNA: TGCGCCAGCACCCCGGGACTAGCTTTTATTGATGAGCAGTTCTTC. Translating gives CASTPGLAFIDEQFF. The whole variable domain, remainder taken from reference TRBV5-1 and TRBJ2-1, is KAGVTQTPRYLIKTRGQQVTLSCSPISGHRSVSWYQQTPGQGLQFLFEYFSETQRNKGNFPGRFSGRQFSNSRSEMNVSTLELGDSALYLCASTPGLAFIDEQFFGPGTRLTVL.

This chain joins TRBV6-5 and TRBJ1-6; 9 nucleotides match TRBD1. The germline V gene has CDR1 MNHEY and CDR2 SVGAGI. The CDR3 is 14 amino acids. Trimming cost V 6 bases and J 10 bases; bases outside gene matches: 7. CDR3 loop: CASRRTGVGSPLHF. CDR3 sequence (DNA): TGTGCCAGCAGACGGACAGGGGTTGGCTCACCCCTCCACTTT.

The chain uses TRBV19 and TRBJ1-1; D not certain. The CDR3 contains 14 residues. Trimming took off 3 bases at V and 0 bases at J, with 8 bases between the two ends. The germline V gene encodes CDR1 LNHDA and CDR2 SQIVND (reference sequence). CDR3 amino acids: CASSIDRVNTEAFF. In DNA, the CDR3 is TGTGCCAGTAGTATTGATCGGGTGAACACTGAAGCTTTCTTT.

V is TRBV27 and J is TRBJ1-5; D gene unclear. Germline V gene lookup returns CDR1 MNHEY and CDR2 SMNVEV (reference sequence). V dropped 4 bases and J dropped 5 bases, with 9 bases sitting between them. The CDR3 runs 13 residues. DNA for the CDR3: TGTGCCAGCAGTTCTACTTCCTATCAGCCCCAGCATTTT. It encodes CASSSTSYQPQHF.

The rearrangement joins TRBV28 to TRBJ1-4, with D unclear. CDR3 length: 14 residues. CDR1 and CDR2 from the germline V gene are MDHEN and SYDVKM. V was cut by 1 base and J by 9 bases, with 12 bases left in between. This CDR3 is CASSLYDLSKKLFF. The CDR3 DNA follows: TGTGCCAGCAGTTTATACGACTTGTCCAAAAAACTGTTTTTT.

Here the CDR3 reads CASSYSGTTTNEKLFF. Here the CDR3 DNA reads TGTGCCAGCAGTTACTCCGGGACAACAACTAATGAAAAACTGTTTTTT. V gene TRBV6-2 or TRBV6-3 combines with J gene TRBJ1-4; TRBD1 is a possible D gene (6 bases). V was cut by 0 bases and J by 0 bases, with 8 bases left in between. CDR3 length equals 16 residues. Germline V lookup: CDR1 MNHEY, CDR2 SVGEGT.

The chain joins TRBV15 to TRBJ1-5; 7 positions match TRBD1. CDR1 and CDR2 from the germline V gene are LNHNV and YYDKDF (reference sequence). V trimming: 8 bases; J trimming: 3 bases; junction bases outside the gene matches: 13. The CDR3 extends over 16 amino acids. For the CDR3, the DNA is TGTGCCACCGGAGAGCTGACAGGGTACTCCAATCAGCCCCAGCATTTT. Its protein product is CATGELTGYSNQPQHF.

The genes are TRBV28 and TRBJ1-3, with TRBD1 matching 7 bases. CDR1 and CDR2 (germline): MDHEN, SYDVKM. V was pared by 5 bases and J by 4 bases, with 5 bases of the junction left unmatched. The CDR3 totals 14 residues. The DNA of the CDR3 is TGTGCCAGCAGTCCACAGGGGTTGGGAAACACCATATATTTT. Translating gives CASSPQGLGNTIYF.

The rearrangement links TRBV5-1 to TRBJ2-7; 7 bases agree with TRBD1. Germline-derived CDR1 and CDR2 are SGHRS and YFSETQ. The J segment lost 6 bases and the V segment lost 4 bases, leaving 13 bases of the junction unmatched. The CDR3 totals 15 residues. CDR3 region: CASSPRQGSPVEQYF. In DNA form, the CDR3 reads TGCGCCAGCAGCCCCCGACAGGGTAGCCCTGTCGAGCAGTACTTC.

CDR3 amino acids: CASSSGGYEQYF. The CDR3 bases are TGTGCCAGCAGTTCCGGGGGCTACGAGCAGTACTTC. The chain links TRBV12-3 or TRBV12-4 to TRBJ2-7, with D possibly matching TRBD2 (6 bases). This CDR3 has 12 residues. Trimming took off 4 bases at V and 3 bases at J, with 7 bases between the two ends.

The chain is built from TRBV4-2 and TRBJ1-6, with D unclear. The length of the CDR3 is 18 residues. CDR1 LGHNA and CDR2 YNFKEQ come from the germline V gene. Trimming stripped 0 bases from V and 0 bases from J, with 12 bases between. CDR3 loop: CASSQEGRSSSYNSPLHF. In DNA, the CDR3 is TGTGCCAGCAGCCAAGAAGGCAGATCTAGCTCCTATAATTCACCCCTCCACTTT.

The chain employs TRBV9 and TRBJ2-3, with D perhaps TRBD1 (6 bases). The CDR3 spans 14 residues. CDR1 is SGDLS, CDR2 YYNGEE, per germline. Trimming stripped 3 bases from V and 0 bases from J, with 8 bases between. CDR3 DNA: TGTGCCAGCAGCGCGGGACACAGCACAGATACGCAGTATTTT. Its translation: CASSAGHSTDTQYF.

The CDR3 nucleotides read TGTGCCAGCAGCCTAGGACTAGCGGGAGTAGAGACCCAGTACTTC. Encoded protein: CASSLGLAGVETQYF. This rearrangement joins TRBV28 to TRBJ2-5; 13 positions match TRBD2. CDR3 size: 15 residues. Germline V gives CDR1 MDHEN, CDR2 SYDVKM. V shed 6 bases and J 4 bases; nucleotides not matched to a gene: 5.

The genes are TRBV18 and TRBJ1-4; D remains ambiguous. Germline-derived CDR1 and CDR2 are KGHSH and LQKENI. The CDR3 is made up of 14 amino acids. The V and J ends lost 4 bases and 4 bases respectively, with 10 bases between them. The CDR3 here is CASSLLGSNEKLFF. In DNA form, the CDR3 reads TGTGCCAGCTCACTCCTAGGAAGTAATGAAAAACTGTTTTTT.

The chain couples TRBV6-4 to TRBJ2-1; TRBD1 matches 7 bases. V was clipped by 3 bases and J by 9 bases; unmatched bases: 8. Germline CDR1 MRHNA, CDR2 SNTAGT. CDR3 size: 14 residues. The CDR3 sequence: CASSEQGPSGEQFF. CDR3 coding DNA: TGTGCCAGCAGTGAACAGGGGCCTTCGGGTGAGCAGTTCTTC.

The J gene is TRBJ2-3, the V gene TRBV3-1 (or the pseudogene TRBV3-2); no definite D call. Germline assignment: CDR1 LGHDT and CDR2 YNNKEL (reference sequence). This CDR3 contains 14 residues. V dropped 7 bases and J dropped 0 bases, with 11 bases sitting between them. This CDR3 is CASKRRLSTDTQYF. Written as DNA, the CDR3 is TGTGCCAGCAAGCGAAGGTTGAGCACAGATACGCAGTATTTT.

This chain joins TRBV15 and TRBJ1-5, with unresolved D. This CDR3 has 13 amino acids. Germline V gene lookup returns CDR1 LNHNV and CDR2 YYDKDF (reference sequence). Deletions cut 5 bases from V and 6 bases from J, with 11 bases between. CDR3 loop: CATSQSGGQPQHF. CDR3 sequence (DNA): TGTGCCACCAGCCAGAGTGGCGGTCAGCCCCAGCATTTT.

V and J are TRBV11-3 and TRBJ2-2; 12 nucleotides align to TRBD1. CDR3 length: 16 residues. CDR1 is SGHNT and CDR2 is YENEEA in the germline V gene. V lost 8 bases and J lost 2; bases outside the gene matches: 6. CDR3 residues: CASRYGTGGNTGELFF. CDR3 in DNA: TGTGCCAGCCGCTACGGGACAGGGGGCAACACCGGGGAGCTGTTTTTT.

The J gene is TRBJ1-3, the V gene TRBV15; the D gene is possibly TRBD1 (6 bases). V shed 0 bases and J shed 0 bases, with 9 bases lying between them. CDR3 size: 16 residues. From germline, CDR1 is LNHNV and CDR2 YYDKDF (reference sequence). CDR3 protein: CATSRDTGISGNTIYF. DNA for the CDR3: TGTGCCACCAGCAGAGATACAGGGATCTCTGGAAACACCATATATTTT.